This T cell receptor (beta chain) was recovered during a study of blood T cell repertoires in COVID-19. Across the study: The United States, Italy and Spain were the sources of the acute and convalescent COVID-19 samples.

Study processing details: Researchers report that nucleated cell counts were estimated from reference gene primer amplification. Assay used: immunoSEQ multiplex PCR; TCRdb lists only in-frame clones, some missing. V, J and clone size are taken as reported in that table, and D and trimming were inferred from the DNA itself. The data contain fewer than 200,000 clones, 82% of them singletons. Per the germline V gene, CDR1 is WNHNN and CDR2 is SYGVQD (reference sequence). The CDR3 is made up of 12 amino acids. Trimming took off 1 base at V and 3 bases at J, with 4 bases between the two ends. The V call is TRBV10-1, the J call TRBJ2-7; no firm D call. This receptor was taken from a man in his sixties who had recovered from COVID-19. The sample was PBMCs or T cells enriched from blood (not recorded which). The CDR3 nucleotides read TGCGCCAGCAGTGAGTGCAGCTACGAGCAGTACTTC. As protein: CASSECSYEQYF.